Listed below are T cell receptor beta chains from one sample, sequenced in a study of CD8 T cells in Susac syndrome. TCRdb used MiXCR to reprocess the immunoSEQ multiplex PCR reads, holding one entry per CDR3 protein. The top ten clones hold roughly 0.1% of a sample with about 210,000 distinct CDR3 sequences, 95% of them seen once. Sequenced: CD4+ T cells from PBMCs. The source is a human donor with multiple sclerosis. Each CDR3 is given with its conserved first and last residue.

v_gene	j_gene	CDR3aa
TRBV25-1	TRBJ1-5	CASSDGVGGRNQPQHF
TRBV6-6	TRBJ2-7	CASSYMGAYEQYF
TRBV27	TRBJ2-1	CASSLTFPGSASYNEQFF
TRBV7-8	TRBJ2-5	CASSPSGAGGETQYF
TRBV21-1	TRBJ2-1	CASSISGPHLRNEQFF
TRBV3-1	TRBJ2-1	CASSQGRSSRTYNEQFF
TRBV15	TRBJ2-7	CATSTSYRGRGEQYF
TRBV15	TRBJ1-4	CATSLTGVEKLFF
TRBV11-2	TRBJ2-4	CASSSFTIAKNIQYF
TRBV27	TRBJ2-7	CASSAGRKSYEQYF
TRBV3-1	TRBJ1-2	CASSQGQGSYGYTF
TRBV7-9	TRBJ2-4	CASSLVAHGAKNIQYF
TRBV7-6	TRBJ1-1	CASSDGTFNTEAFF
TRBV12-3/TRBV12-4	TRBJ2-4	CASSWGGGLAKNIQYF
TRBV2	TRBJ1-4	CASRSQGNEKLFF
TRBV11-2	TRBJ2-3	CASSRDRGRSVGRNTDTQYF
TRBV14	TRBJ2-3	CASSQNPGLAGFTDTQYF
TRBV5-4	TRBJ2-5	CASSSPGRTAQETQYF
TRBV13	TRBJ2-7	CASSATGGAGDLEQYF
TRBV2	TRBJ2-1	CASSAYPSGGLDNEQFF
TRBV19	TRBJ2-5	CASSAERQETQYF
TRBV30	TRBJ2-1	CAWSSGPTSGAARSYNEQFF
TRBV7-9	TRBJ2-7	CASSLVTYEQYF
TRBV29-1	TRBJ2-7	CSVDRVDRGAYEQYF
TRBV29-1	TRBJ2-1	CSAEGGTTQLRDEQFF
TRBV9	TRBJ2-2	CASSVEPDTGELFF
TRBV6-1	TRBJ1-6	CASTAATGTGYNSPLHF
TRBV20-1	TRBJ2-5	CSAREGLWETQYF